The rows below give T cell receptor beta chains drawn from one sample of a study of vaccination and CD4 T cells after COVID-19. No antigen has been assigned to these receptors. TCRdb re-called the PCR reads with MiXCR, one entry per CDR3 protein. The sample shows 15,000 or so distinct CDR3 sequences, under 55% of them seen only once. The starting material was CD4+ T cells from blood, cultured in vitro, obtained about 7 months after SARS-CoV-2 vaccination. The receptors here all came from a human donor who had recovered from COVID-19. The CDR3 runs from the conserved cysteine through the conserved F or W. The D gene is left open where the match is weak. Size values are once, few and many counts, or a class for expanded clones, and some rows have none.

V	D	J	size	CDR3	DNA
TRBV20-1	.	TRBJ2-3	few	CSARSQLGNTDTQYF	TGCAGTGCTAGATCCCAGCTGGGCAACACAGATACGCAGTATTTT
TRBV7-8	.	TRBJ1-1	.	CASRTQINTEAFF	TGTGCCAGCAGGACACAGATAAACACTGAAGCTTTCTTT
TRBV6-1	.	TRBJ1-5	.	CATAGWGQPQHF	TGTGCCACCGCCGGGTGGGGACAGCCCCAGCATTTT
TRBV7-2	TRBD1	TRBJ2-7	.	CASRDRRGPLEAQYF	TGTGCCAGCAGGGACAGGCGCGGGCCGCTGGAGGCCCAGTACTTC
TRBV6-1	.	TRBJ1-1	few	CASRSRTGRGEAFF	TGTGCCAGCAGATCCCGAACCGGAAGGGGGGAAGCTTTCTTT
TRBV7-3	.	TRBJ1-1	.	CASSLGAGLDAFF	TGTGCCAGCAGCTTAGGGGCCGGGTTGGACGCTTTCTTT
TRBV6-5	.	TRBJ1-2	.	CASSYRDGDYGYTF	TGTGCCAGCAGTTACCGCGACGGAGACTATGGCTACACCTTC
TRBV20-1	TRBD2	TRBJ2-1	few	CSARTPTSGSLRDYNEQFF	TGCAGTGCTCGCACCCCCACTAGCGGGAGCCTACGAGACTACAATGAGCAGTTCTTC
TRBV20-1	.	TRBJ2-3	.	CSAHGSAVLTDTQYF	TGCAGTGCTCACGGGTCTGCGGTCCTCACAGATACGCAGTATTTT
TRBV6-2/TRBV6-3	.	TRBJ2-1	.	CAIPPGDEQFF	TGTGCCATCCCCCCTGGCGATGAGCAGTTCTTC
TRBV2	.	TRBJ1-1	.	CASRTGNTEAFF	TGTGCCAGCAGGACAGGGAACACTGAAGCTTTCTTT
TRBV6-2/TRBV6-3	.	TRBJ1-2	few	CASSYLGAILEDYGYTF	TGTGCCAGCAGTTACCTAGGGGCGATCCTCGAGGACTATGGCTACACCTTC
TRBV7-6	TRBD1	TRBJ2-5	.	CASSLVGSFQGVETQYF	TGTGCCAGCAGCTTAGTAGGTAGCTTCCAGGGGGTAGAGACCCAGTACTTC
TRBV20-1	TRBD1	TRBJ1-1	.	CSATQGTNTEAFF	TGCAGTGCCACACAGGGGACCAACACTGAAGCTTTCTTT
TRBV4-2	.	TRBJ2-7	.	CASSQQDGDYEQYF	TGTGCCAGCAGCCAACAGGACGGAGACTACGAGCAGTACTTC
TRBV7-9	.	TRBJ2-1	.	CASSLATYDFSKQFF	TGTGCCAGCAGCTTAGCGACGTATGACTTCTCGAAGCAGTTCTTC
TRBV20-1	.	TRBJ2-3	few	CSARRGMESTDTQYF	TGCAGTGCTAGACGGGGGATGGAGAGCACAGATACGCAGTATTTT
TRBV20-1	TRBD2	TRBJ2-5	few	CSARVAGGTQETQYF	TGCAGTGCTAGGGTCGCGGGGGGTACCCAAGAGACCCAGTACTTC
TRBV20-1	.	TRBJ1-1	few	CSAIRGAGTEAFF	TGCAGTGCTATCCGGGGGGCGGGGACTGAAGCTTTCTTT
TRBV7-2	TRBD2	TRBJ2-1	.	CASSPFQAGGNEQFF	TGTGCCAGCAGCCCCTTTCAGGCGGGAGGGAATGAGCAGTTCTTC
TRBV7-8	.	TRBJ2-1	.	CASSLGLARYEQFF	TGTGCCAGCAGCTTAGGGCTAGCGAGGTATGAGCAGTTCTTC
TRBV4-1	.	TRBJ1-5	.	CASSQAGGAILNQPQHF	TGCGCCAGCAGCCAAGCAGGAGGGGCGATCCTCAATCAGCCCCAGCATTTT
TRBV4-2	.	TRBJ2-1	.	CASSQDQGTTYNEQFF	TGTGCCAGCAGCCAAGACCAAGGAACTACGTACAATGAGCAGTTCTTC
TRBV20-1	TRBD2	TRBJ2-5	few	CSASPITGLAGVGGETQYF	TGCAGTGCTAGTCCTATTACGGGACTAGCGGGAGTTGGGGGAGAGACCCAGTACTTC
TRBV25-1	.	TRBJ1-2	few	CASSEQGNGYTF	TGTGCCAGCAGTGAACAGGGGAATGGCTACACCTTC
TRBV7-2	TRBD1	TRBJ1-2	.	CASSRDRVTNYGYTF	TGTGCCAGCAGCCGGGACAGAGTGACTAACTATGGCTACACCTTC
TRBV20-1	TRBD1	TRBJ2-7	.	CSYDRDNHEQYF	TGCAGCTACGACAGGGATAACCACGAGCAGTACTTC
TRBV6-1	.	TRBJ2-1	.	CASSSHWGSYNEQFF	TGTGCCAGCAGCTCCCATTGGGGCTCCTACAATGAGCAGTTCTTC
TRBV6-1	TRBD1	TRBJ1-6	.	CASSRGQGESPLHF	TGTGCCAGCAGCAGGGGACAGGGGGAGTCACCCCTCCACTTT
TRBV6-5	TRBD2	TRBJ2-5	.	CASSYGTSGRAVQETQYF	TGTGCCAGCAGTTACGGGACTAGCGGGAGGGCCGTCCAAGAGACCCAGTACTTC
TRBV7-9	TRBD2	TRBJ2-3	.	CASSPEPGTSWPDTQYF	TGTGCCAGCAGCCCAGAGCCTGGGACTAGCTGGCCAGATACGCAGTATTTT
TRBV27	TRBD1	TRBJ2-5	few	CASSFSTGGRETQYF	TGTGCCAGCAGTTTCTCGACAGGGGGCAGAGAGACCCAGTACTTC
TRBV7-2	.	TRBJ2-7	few	CASSLVGSVGEQYF	TGTGCCAGCAGCTTAGTTGGTAGCGTAGGCGAGCAGTACTTC
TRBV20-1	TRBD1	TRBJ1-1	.	CSAEAGTGGGEAFF	TGCAGTGCGGAAGCCGGGACAGGGGGCGGTGAAGCTTTCTTT
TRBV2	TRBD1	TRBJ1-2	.	CASSKRTGNYGYTF	TGTGCCAGCTCGAAGCGGACAGGGAACTATGGCTACACCTTC
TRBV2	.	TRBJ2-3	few	CASSEDLGRGTQYF	TGTGCCAGCAGTGAGGACTTGGGACGAGGTACGCAGTATTTT
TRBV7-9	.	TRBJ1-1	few	CASNAWAGGTEAFF	TGTGCCAGCAACGCTTGGGCGGGCGGCACTGAAGCTTTCTTT
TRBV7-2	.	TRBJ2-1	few	CAAAGGRGSYNEQFF	TGTGCAGCTGCCGGGGGCAGGGGCTCCTACAATGAGCAGTTCTTC
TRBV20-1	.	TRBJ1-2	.	CSASVGGVYYGYTF	TGCAGTGCTAGTGTCGGGGGTGTCTACTATGGCTACACCTTC
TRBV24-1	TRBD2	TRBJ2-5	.	CATSDTNGLGREETQYF	TGTGCCACCAGTGACACTAATGGACTAGGAAGGGAAGAGACCCAGTACTTC
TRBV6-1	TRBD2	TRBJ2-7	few	CASSEWIWGLGYEQYF	TGTGCCAGCAGTGAATGGATATGGGGACTAGGCTACGAGCAGTACTTC
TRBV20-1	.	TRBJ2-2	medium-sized	CSAMHGKGTGELFF	TGCAGTGCTATGCATGGGAAGGGCACCGGGGAGCTGTTTTTT
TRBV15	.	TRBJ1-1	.	CATSRRGTLNTEAFF	TGTGCCACCAGCAGGAGAGGGACGCTGAACACTGAAGCTTTCTTT
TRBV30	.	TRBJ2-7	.	CAWSVDSQRAYEQYF	TGTGCCTGGAGTGTAGATAGTCAGCGAGCCTACGAGCAGTACTTC